This TCR beta chain was sequenced in a study of cytomegalovirus exposure and HLA in healthy donors. Germline V gives CDR1 MDHEN, CDR2 SYDVKM. Trimming shortened V by 3 bases and J by 5 bases, and 13 bases separated the two germline ends. The CDR3 runs 14 residues. TCRdb's copy holds only in-frame clones and misses some; the assay was immunoSEQ multiplex PCR. Of about 120,000 clones listed, around 86% were seen once; the top ten hold roughly 2%. The clonotype was recovered from a woman aged 18-29 years in good health and CMV-seronegative. Sequenced input: PBMCs. V and J are TRBV28 and TRBJ2-5; D may be TRBD2 (7 bases). The CDR3 protein is CASSLGGARETQYF. DNA for the CDR3: TGTGCCAGCAGTTTGGGGGGGGCGAGGGAGACCCAGTACTTC.